The entry that follows covers one T cell receptor beta chain sequence. Its recognized antigen is unknown. No much larger clonotype is one base removed from it; base qualities were not supplied. V is cut back by 5 bases and J by 0 bases, with 10 bases in the junction unmatched. The CDR3, cysteine through phenylalanine, is 16 amino acids long. Only the CDR3 region is kept as DNA, spanning 48 bases read in frame from base 1. The germline V gene (reference sequence) sets CDR1 to SGHNT and CDR2 to YYREEE. The immunoSEQ Assay, a bias-controlled multiplex PCR, was used to amplify TCRbeta CDR3 regions from genomic DNA. As for the original processing: Within the assay, amplification of reference gene primers was used to estimate how many nucleated cells each sample contained. Sequence reads were collapsed and filtered to measure the absolute abundance of every unique TCRbeta CDR3 rearrangement. For each sample, productive Simpson clonality was calculated by taking the square root of Simpson's diversity index across productive rearrangements. The clones in this table, taken by TCRdb from immuneACCESS, are in-frame only. Not every clone is retained; where verified, under half of the shortfall comes from an unresolved V gene, and the cause of the rest is unknown. D and trimming come from the DNA, and the V and J calls and clone size come from that table. The sample records about 50,000 clones, about 83% of which are singletons. Approximately 2% of the sample is in the top ten clones.

Collaborating institutions collected whole blood in K2EDTA tubes following their own protocols. For TCRbeta analysis, collaborator samples were shipped as frozen whole blood, as isolated PBMCs, or as DNA extracted from either sample type. This sample stems from a study of blood T cell repertoires in COVID-19 (dated by TCRdb to 2020 to 2022). About the study as a whole: Samples from collaborators originated in the United States, Italy and Spain and spanned both the acute and convalescent phases of COVID-19. The prospective study material was composed of cDNA or gDNA derived from T cells, B-cell-depleted T cells, or PBMCs. Deeply sampled blood TCRbeta repertoires from subjects exposed to, actively infected with, or recovered from COVID-19 were included in the dataset. The repertoires were made available in a free public database intended to serve as a resource for research on the immune response to SARS-CoV-2. Samples were obtained from the ongoing ImmuneRACE study (first 160 participants) and from 950 to 1,500 subjects provided by 6 global collaborators. The sample metadata nearly always contained a de-identified subject ID, COVID-19 status, age in years and sex. Where available, HLA class I and class II types were taken from metadata supplied by the sample provider and were not determined by assay-based typing. The paper's findings and limits, for the study overall: How much clinical and demographic metadata was included differed by source and by participant, and the metadata was provided uncurated.

Sequencing was performed on peripheral blood. This clonotype was obtained from a woman in her sixties with acute or convalescent COVID-19. The rearranged chain carries TRBV5-4 and TRBJ1-2; TRBD1 matches 7 bases in the middle. CDR3 region: CASRDNRGLTNYGYTF. In nucleotide form, the sequence is TGTGCCAGCAGGGATAACAGGGGCCTGACTAACTATGGCTACACCTTC.